A single sample is the source of the 12 T cell receptor beta chains below, sequenced in a study of human T cells and chemical hapten exposure. Time point reported: patch test 3, about 24 weeks after DPC sensitization. Treatment noted: therapeutic diphenylcyclopropenone sensitization with weekly scalp DPC. TCRdb processed the RACE reads anew with MiXCR; each CDR3 protein has one entry. The table records tens of thousands of distinct CDR3 sequences, around 9.9% of them present only once. The sample was whole blood, taken in connection with sensitization to the hapten diphenylcyclopropenone (DPC). The source is a woman between 25 and 40 years old with alopecia areata. Some clones in this sample may be carry-over from other donors' samples.

This clonotype was seen more than once but under ten times. The V and J genes are TRBV6-2 or TRBV6-3 and TRBJ1-5; TRBD1 agrees at 9 bases. There are 15 residues in the CDR3. Germline-derived CDR1 and CDR2 are MNHEY and SVGEGT. Trimming at V came to 7 bases and at J to 4 bases, leaving 8 bases not matched to a gene. In DNA form, the CDR3 reads TGTGCCAGCACCAACCGGGACAGGGTAAATCAGCCCCAGCATTTT. Protein product: CASTNRDRVNQPQHF.

This clonotype was picked up many times. CDR3 in amino acids: CASSSLAGGPDTQYF. CDR3 coding DNA: TGTGCCAGCAGTTCTCTAGCGGGAGGTCCCGATACGCAGTATTTT. J is TRBJ2-3 and V is TRBV12-3 or TRBV12-4, with 11 bases aligning to TRBD2. The CDR3 extends over 15 amino acids. Trimming took 4 bases from V and 6 from J; bases not matched to a gene: 6.

This clonotype was found many times. The junction does not match germline at one end; this may be a read error. The V and J genes are TRBV7-7 and TRBJ2-7; the match to TRBD2 covers 11 bases. CDR1 and CDR2 (germline): SSHAT, FNYEAQ (reference sequence). The CDR3 loop spans 14 amino acids. CDR3 nucleotide sequence: TGTGCTAGCAGCCTTAGCGGGAGGGGGCACGAGCAGTACTTC. The encoded protein is CASSLSGRGHEQYF.

The chain carries TRBV20-1 and TRBJ1-6; weak D call: TRBD1 (5 bases). Germline CDR1 is DFQATT and CDR2 is SNEGSKA (reference sequence). The V and J ends lost 0 bases and 16 bases respectively, with 10 bases between them. This CDR3 has 11 amino acids. The CDR3 DNA is TGCAGTGCTAGAGATCTGACAGATCTCCACTTT. Translation: CSARDLTDLHF.

This sequence joins TRBV28 and TRBJ2-2, with 8 positions matching TRBD1. The CDR3 spans 15 residues. In germline, CDR1 is MDHEN, CDR2 SYDVKM. With 6 bases clipped from V and 4 bases from J, the junction kept 7 bases outside the gene matches. This chain's CDR3 is CASSPGQETTGELFF. CDR3 bases: TGTGCCAGCAGCCCGGGACAGGAAACCACCGGGGAGCTGTTTTTT.

This rearrangement joins TRBV7-9 to TRBJ1-2; no firm D call. The CDR3 sequence is 15 residues long. From germline, CDR1 is SEHNR and CDR2 FQNEAQ (reference sequence). V was pared by 5 bases and J by 0 bases, with 13 bases between. CDR3 coding DNA: TGTGCCAGCAGCCGGATGCTGAATGCTAACTATGGCTACACCTTC. Protein sequence: CASSRMLNANYGYTF.

This clonotype has only one observation. One base away lies a much larger clone, so this may be a sequencing read error. This chain joins TRBV6-5 and TRBJ1-2; D remains unclear. V gave up 4 bases and J gave up 4 bases, with 10 bases separating them. The CDR3 totals 13 residues. Germline CDR1 reads MNHEY; CDR2 reads SVGAGI. The CDR3 nucleotides read TGTGCCAGCAGTTCGACAAAGAGCTATGGCTACACCTTC. Encoded protein: CASSSTKSYGYTF.

This chain links TRBV6-5 with TRBJ2-5, with a weak D call TRBD2 (5 bases). The CDR3 totals 13 residues. Germline CDR1 reads MNHEY; CDR2 reads SVGAGI. Trimming took off 6 bases at V and 3 bases at J, with 11 bases between the two ends. CDR3 sequence (DNA): TGTGCCAGCAGAACCGGGGTAAAAGAGACCCAGTACTTC. Its translation: CASRTGVKETQYF.

This clonotype was detected ten times or more. The V gene is TRBV28, the J gene TRBJ2-4; possible D gene TRBD2, 6 bases. This CDR3 has 16 residues. Germline V gives CDR1 MDHEN, CDR2 SYDVKM. V was trimmed by 2 bases and J by 0 bases, leaving 11 bases between them. The CDR3 spells CASSLGGALAKNIQYF. The DNA of the CDR3 is TGTGCCAGCAGTTTAGGAGGGGCCCTAGCCAAAAACATTCAGTACTTC.

This clonotype appeared a few times. Here the CDR3 DNA reads TGTGCCAGCAGCCCCGGGACAGCCAATTACTACAATGAGCAGTTCTTC. Translated: CASSPGTANYYNEQFF. This sequence joins TRBV28 and TRBJ2-1; TRBD1 agrees at 7 bases. In germline, CDR1 is MDHEN, CDR2 SYDVKM. Trimming at V came to 6 bases and at J to 3 bases, leaving 11 bases not matched to a gene. CDR3 length: 16 residues.

Ten or more counts support this clonotype. The V gene is TRBV29-1, the J gene TRBJ2-4; TRBD2 is a possible D gene (6 bases). The CDR3 spans 12 residues. V was pared by 4 bases and J by 10 bases, with 14 bases between. The V gene's germline CDR1 is SQVTM and CDR2 ANQGSEA. CDR3 in DNA: TGCAGCGTTGTTCCGGAGGGAACGATTCAGTACTTC. Residues: CSVVPEGTIQYF.

This clonotype came up a few times. V gene TRBV20-1 combines with J gene TRBJ2-7; D ambiguous. Germline CDR1 is DFQATT and CDR2 is SNEGSKA (reference sequence). Trimming took off 0 bases at V and 3 bases at J, with 6 bases between the two ends. CDR3 length: 12 amino acids. The CDR3 reads CSAREAFYEQYF. CDR3 in DNA: TGCAGTGCTAGAGAGGCGTTCTACGAGCAGTACTTC.